What follows are 9 T cell receptor beta chains derived from one specimen sequenced in a study of OX40 agonist ivuxolimab in advanced cancers. The method was immunoSEQ multiplex PCR; TCRdb's version includes in-frame clones alone and lacks a portion of them. This table has more than 55,000 clones, 75% to 85% appearing once. Source: CD4+ or CD8+ T cells sorted from blood, taken in a trial of the OX40 agonist ivuxolimab. The receptor set was obtained from an adult with an advanced solid tumor such as melanoma, head and neck, liver or kidney cancer.

The chain has TRBV14 and TRBJ1-5; D remains unclear. V lost 5 bases and J 0 bases, leaving 23 bases between the germline ends. Germline-derived CDR1 and CDR2 are SGHDN and FVKESK. This CDR3 comprises 19 residues. CDR3 protein: CASSYHPLPGVNSNQPQHF. CDR3 nucleotide sequence: TGTGCCAGCAGCTATCATCCGTTGCCCGGGGTGAATAGCAATCAGCCCCAGCATTTT.

This clone showed up just a few times. The chain carries TRBV6-1 and TRBJ2-6; TRBD1 matches 10 bases. The CDR3 is 20 residues long. The V segment lost 4 bases and the J segment 0 bases; nucleotides outside the gene matches: 12. Germline V gives CDR1 MNHNS, CDR2 SASEGT. The CDR3 region is CASSASYGQGVSSGANVLTF. In nucleotides, the CDR3 is TGTGCCAGCAGTGCCTCCTACGGACAGGGGGTCAGCTCTGGGGCCAACGTCCTGACTTTC.

Concerning this clone itself: One end of the junction fails to match germline, which may point to a read error. V and J are TRBV7-7 and TRBJ2-3, with D perhaps matching TRBD2 (7 bases). The CDR3 has 15 amino acids. Germline V gene lookup returns CDR1 SSHAT and CDR2 FNYEAQ (reference sequence). The CDR3 nucleotides read TGTGCTAGCAGCTTAGGTGGGGGGGCGGTAGATACGCAGTATTTT. As protein: CASSLGGGAVDTQYF.

CDR3 protein: CASRGGLARNNEQFF. CDR3 sequence (DNA): TGTGCCAGCAGGGGGGGACTAGCGAGAAACAATGAGCAGTTCTTC. The chain links TRBV11-1 to TRBJ2-1, with 10 bases fitting TRBD2. V lost 6 bases to trimming and J lost 5 bases; unmatched junction nucleotides: 7. The germline CDR1 and CDR2 sequences are SGHAT and FQDESV (reference sequence). The length of the CDR3 is 15 residues.

This chain uses TRBV5-1 with TRBJ1-5; possibly TRBD1 for D (6 bases). Germline V gene lookup returns CDR1 SGHRS and CDR2 YFSETQ. V gave up 4 bases and J gave up 2 bases, with 16 bases separating them. This CDR3 has 16 amino acids. CDR3 amino acids: CASSPGPGAGNQPQHF. The DNA of the CDR3 is TGCGCCAGCAGCCCGGGTCCAGGGGCGGGCAATCAGCCCCAGCATTTT. The full variable domain, in which reference TRBV5-1 and TRBJ1-5 provide the parts outside the CDR3, is KAGVTQTPRYLIKTRGQQVTLSCSPISGHRSVSWYQQTPGQGLQFLFEYFSETQRNKGNFPGRFSGRQFSNSRSEMNVSTLELGDSALYLCASSPGPGAGNQPQHFGDGTRLSIL.

The chain joins TRBV4-1 to TRBJ2-7; 9 nucleotides agree with TRBD1. V gave up 5 bases and J gave up 0 bases; unmatched junction bases: 5. Germline CDR1 is MGHRA and CDR2 is YSYEKL. The CDR3 is 15 residues long. As DNA, the CDR3 is TGCGCCAGCAGCACCCGGGACAGGGACTCCTACGAGCAGTACTTC. Encoded protein: CASSTRDRDSYEQYF.

The gene calls are TRBV28 and TRBJ2-7; D is uncertain. Germline V CDR1 and CDR2: MDHEN, SYDVKM. CDR3 size: 13 residues. Deletions cut 1 base from V and 2 bases from J, with 6 bases between. DNA of the CDR3: TGTGCCAGCAGTTTATCGGATCCCTACGAGCAGTACTTC. Protein: CASSLSDPYEQYF.

The V call is TRBV9, the J call TRBJ2-7; the match to TRBD1 covers 10 bases. Germline V gives CDR1 SGDLS, CDR2 YYNGEE. V trimming: 1 base; J trimming: 4 bases; junction bases outside the gene matches: 5. This CDR3 is built from 15 residues. CDR3 in DNA: TGTGCCAGCAGCGTAAGTACGGGACAGGGGTACGAGCAGTACTTC. Translated, it gives CASSVSTGQGYEQYF.

The chain joins TRBV7-3 to TRBJ2-1; weak D call: TRBD2 (6 bases). CDR1 and CDR2 from the germline V gene are SGHTA and FQGTGA. The CDR3 is 11 residues long. V lost 6 bases, J lost 9 bases, and 9 bases lay in between. The CDR3 DNA sequence: TGTGCCAGCAGGGCCGGGGGTGAGCAGTTCTTC. Its translation is CASRAGGEQFF. The whole variable domain, filled in from reference TRBV7-3 and TRBJ2-1, reads GAGVSQTPSNKVTEKGKYVELRCDPISGHTALYWYRQSLGQGPEFLIYFQGTGAADDSGLPNDRFFAVRPEGSVSTLKIQRTERGDSAVYLCASRAGGEQFFGPGTRLTVL.